This TCR beta chain was recorded in a study of early T cells in non-severe SARS-CoV-2 infection. In the study overall: Chains were unpaired, as sequencing was done on bulk RNA from unsorted whole blood.

Unique molecular identifiers (one per individual cDNA molecule) were attached. TCRdb passed the 5' RACE reads through MiXCR, listing each CDR3 protein once. The table records roughly 34,000 distinct CDR3 sequences, less than 7% of them present only once. General study results and limits: CD4 and private specificities were missed by VDJdb matching, which favored anti-spike CD8 responses.

This clonotype appeared many times. Its antigen is undetermined. CDR1 and CDR2 (germline): SGDLS, YYNGEE. V lost 4 bases and J 1 base, leaving 23 bases between the germline ends. The CDR3 totals 19 residues. The chain recombines TRBV9 with TRBJ2-2, with a weak D call TRBD1 (6 bases). The material was whole blood, obtained at baseline. This receptor was obtained from an adult who was a healthcare worker with PCR-confirmed SARS-CoV-2 infection or an uninfected control (not recorded which). Here the CDR3 reads CASSPDKGNRAQNTGELFF. The CDR3 coding sequence is TGTGCCAGCAGCCCAGACAAGGGGAACAGGGCACAGAACACCGGGGAGCTGTTTTTT.